This TCR beta chain originates from a study of T-cell reconstitution after alpha-beta-depleted transplantation in children. V lost 2 bases, J lost 6 bases, and 1 base stayed unmatched. CDR3 length equals 12 residues. The V gene's germline CDR1 is SQVTM and CDR2 ANQGSEA. Preparing the TCRbeta library involved the use of unique molecular identifiers. Using its own MiXCR run on the PCR reads, TCRdb lists one record per CDR3 protein. The sample shows around 530,000 distinct CDR3 sequences, 30% to 35% of them seen only once. The sample in question was PBMCs from the stem cell graft donor, obtained from the stem cell graft. The sequence was collected from a human donor who donated a stem cell graft to a child with aplastic anemia. The chain joins TRBV29-1 to TRBJ1-2; 9 nucleotides align to TRBD1. The CDR3 region has the DNA TGCAGCGTTGAAAGACAGGGGGATGGCTACACCTTC. Translating it yields CSVERQGDGYTF.